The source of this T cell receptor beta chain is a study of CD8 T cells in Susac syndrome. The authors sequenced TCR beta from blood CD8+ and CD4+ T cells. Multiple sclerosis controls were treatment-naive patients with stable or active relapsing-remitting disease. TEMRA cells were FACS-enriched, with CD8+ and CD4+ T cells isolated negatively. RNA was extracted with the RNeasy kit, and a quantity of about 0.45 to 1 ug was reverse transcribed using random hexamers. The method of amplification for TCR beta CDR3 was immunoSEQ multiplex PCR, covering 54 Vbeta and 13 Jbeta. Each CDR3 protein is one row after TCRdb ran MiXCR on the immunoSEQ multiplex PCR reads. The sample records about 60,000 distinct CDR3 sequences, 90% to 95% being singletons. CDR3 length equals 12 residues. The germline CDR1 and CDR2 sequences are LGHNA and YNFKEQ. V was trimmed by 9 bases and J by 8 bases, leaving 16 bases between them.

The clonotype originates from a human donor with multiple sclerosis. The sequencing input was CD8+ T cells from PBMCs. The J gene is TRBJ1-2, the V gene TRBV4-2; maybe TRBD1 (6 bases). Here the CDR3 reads CASSQGLRGYTF. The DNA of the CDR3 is TGTGCCAGTTCACAGGGTTTGAGAGGCTACACCTTC.